What follows are 8 T cell receptor beta chains derived from one specimen sequenced in a study of CD8 T cells in ankylosing spondylitis. In TCRdb, the 5' RACE reads were re-called with MiXCR into one record per CDR3 protein. Of about 130,000 distinct CDR3 sequences listed, around 13% are singletons. The sample comprised blood, either unsorted or a sorted T cell fraction (not recorded which). The receptors derive from a female donor with ankylosing spondylitis or in good health (not recorded which).

This clonotype was counted ten times or more. The J gene is TRBJ1-2, the V gene TRBV12-3 or TRBV12-4; 8 nucleotides agree with TRBD1. The CDR3 runs 13 residues. Trimming took 4 bases from V and 4 from J; bases not matched to a gene: 2. Here the CDR3 DNA reads TGTGCCAGCAGTTCAGGACAGGGCTATGGCTACACCTTC. It is translated as CASSSGQGYGYTF.

This clonotype was found a few times. V gene TRBV6-1 combines with J gene TRBJ1-6, with D hard to call. V was trimmed by 5 bases and J by 8 bases, leaving 13 bases between them. The V gene's germline CDR1 is MNHNS and CDR2 SASEGT. The CDR3 consists of 14 residues. The DNA for the CDR3 is TGTGCCAGCAGTCCCGGAAGGGATTATTCACCCCTCCACTTT. Amino acid sequence: CASSPGRDYSPLHF.

This clonotype was seen ten or more times. This chain links TRBV6-2 or TRBV6-3 with TRBJ2-2; unclear D gene. This CDR3 comprises 13 residues. Germline CDR1 reads MNHEY; CDR2 reads SVGEGT. Trimming removed 0 bases from V and 5 bases from J, with 4 bases in between. The CDR3 loop reads CASSYSLTGELFF. The CDR3 nucleotides read TGTGCCAGCAGTTACTCATTAACCGGGGAGCTGTTTTTT.

This clonotype was seen a few times. The chain links TRBV3-1 to TRBJ2-1, with 8 bases lining up with TRBD1. Trimming at V came to 3 bases and at J to 5 bases, leaving 12 bases not matched to a gene. Germline CDR1 reads LGHDT; CDR2 reads YNNKEL (reference sequence). There are 17 residues in the CDR3. The CDR3 DNA is TGTGCCAGCAGCCAGGCCCGGACAGGGAAGATGAACAATGAGCAGTTCTTC. Protein sequence: CASSQARTGKMNNEQFF.

This clonotype was recorded many times. CDR3 in amino acids: CASTLMANTEAFF. CDR3 DNA sequence: TGTGCCAGCACCTTGATGGCGAACACTGAAGCTTTCTTT. This rearrangement joins TRBV12-3 or TRBV12-4 to TRBJ1-1; no clear D. The V end lost 7 bases, the J end lost 1 base, and 10 bases lay between the germline ends. The CDR3 length is 13 residues.

The chain links TRBV7-2 to TRBJ2-1; 9 positions match TRBD2. The CDR3 loop spans 14 amino acids. Germline V gene sequence: CDR1 SGHTA, CDR2 FQGNSA. Losses at the gene ends were 1 base for V and 11 bases for J; bases not matched to a gene: 6. The CDR3 region is CASSLGGSGSKQFF. The DNA of the CDR3 is TGTGCCAGCAGCTTAGGGGGTAGCGGGAGCAAGCAGTTCTTC.

This clonotype was seen at least ten times. V gene TRBV6-5 combines with J gene TRBJ2-1; D is undetermined. V was trimmed by 4 bases and J by 7 bases, leaving 8 bases between them. This CDR3 contains 12 residues. In germline, CDR1 is MNHEY, CDR2 SVGAGI. The CDR3 spells CASSLWGNEQFF. DNA for the CDR3: TGTGCCAGCAGTTTATGGGGAAATGAGCAGTTCTTC.

This clonotype has just a few counts. CDR3 DNA sequence: TGCAGTCCCTACCAGCCGGCGGGGGGCTACAATGAGCAGTTCTTC. It yields the protein CSPYQPAGGYNEQFF. J is TRBJ2-1 and V is TRBV20-1, with 8 positions matching TRBD2. The CDR3 totals 15 residues. Germline-derived CDR1 and CDR2 are DFQATT and SNEGSKA (reference sequence). The V and J ends lost 8 bases and 3 bases, in that order; junction bases with no gene match: 12.